This TCR beta chain comes out of a study of T cells in Graves' hyperthyroidism and ophthalmopathy. Findings and limits, study-wide: Most clonotypes that expanded in the thyroid above 0.001 also showed up in blood.

V lost 10 bases to trimming and J lost 0 bases; unmatched junction nucleotides: 7. This CDR3 region has 14 residues. Germline V CDR1 and CDR2: SNHLY, FYNNEI. Amplification of TCR beta CDR3 regions was performed using RNA transcripts as template. First-round RT-PCR of the TCR CDR3 relied on the HTBI primer set. TCRdb itself ran the multiplex PCR reads through MiXCR, one entry per CDR3 protein. The top ten clones hold roughly 44% of a sample with around 490,000 distinct CDR3 sequences, about 20% of them seen once. Under 3 months was the duration of disease in ophthalmopathy patients, who also had a Clinical Activity Score of at least 3 and a NOSPECS grade of at least 4. This clonotype came up many times. Antigen unknown.

The chain uses TRBV2 and TRBJ2-3, with 7 positions matching TRBD2. Sequenced input: blood. This TCR derives from a man in his forties with Graves' ophthalmopathy. The CDR3 region has the DNA TGTGCCACCAAGACTAGCCGGAGCACAGATACGCAGTATTTT. This encodes CATKTSRSTDTQYF.